The 5 T cell receptor beta chains reported below all come from one sample, sequenced in a study of vaccination effects on CD4 cells after COVID-19. No cognate antigen is known for these TCRs. Before any sequencing was done, the ViraFEST assay used viral peptide pools to expand antigen-specific CD4+ T cells. At the end of over 8 days of culture, CD4+ T cells were isolated. PCR-confirmed SARS-CoV-2 infection occurred in the person between March and December 2020. Two doses of either BNT162b2 or mRNA-1273 were given to each participant. Produced via immunoSEQ multiplex PCR; TCRdb's table is partial and in-frame only. The sample contains 15,000 or so clones, over 60% of which appear only once. The sample in question was CD4+ T cells from PBMCs cultured with HCoV-NL63 spike peptides, obtained after COVID-19 vaccination. The origin of the receptors is a human donor who had a prior SARS-CoV-2 infection.

This sequence joins TRBV7-2 and TRBJ2-3, with D unresolved. Trimming left V 5 bases short and J 10 bases short, with 10 bases between. The CDR3 loop spans 11 amino acids. Germline-derived CDR1 and CDR2 are SGHTA and FQGNSA. The CDR3 coding sequence is TGTGCCAGCAGCCTCACCGGGCCGCAGTATTTT. Encoded protein: CASSLTGPQYF.

The genes are TRBV29-1 and TRBJ1-1; D call uncertain. Germline V gene sequence: CDR1 SQVTM, CDR2 ANQGSEA. V was clipped by 7 bases and J by 2 bases, with 5 bases between them. The CDR3 totals 10 residues. CDR3 region: CSAQNTEAFF. The CDR3 DNA follows: TGCAGCGCCCAAAACACTGAAGCTTTCTTT.

The chain couples TRBV5-1 to TRBJ2-2; 9 bases are shared with TRBD2. There are 15 residues in the CDR3. V was pared by 5 bases and J by 3 bases, with 5 bases of the junction left unmatched. Looked up from germline, CDR1 is SGHRS and CDR2 is YFSETQ. This chain's CDR3 is CASRITSGHTGELFF. The CDR3 bases are TGCGCCAGCAGAATAACTAGCGGGCACACCGGGGAGCTGTTTTTT.

This sequence joins TRBV9 and TRBJ1-2; D not resolved. This CDR3 is 14 amino acids long. V lost 4 bases, J lost 0 bases, and 10 bases lay in between. Germline V gene lookup returns CDR1 SGDLS and CDR2 YYNGEE. CDR3 nucleotide sequence: TGTGCCAGCAGCCACGGACGGGCTAACTATGGCTACACCTTC. It yields the protein CASSHGRANYGYTF.

This clone appeared a few times. The rearrangement links TRBV6-5 to TRBJ1-2, with D possibly matching TRBD1 (6 bases). CDR3 length: 13 amino acids. The V gene's germline CDR1 is MNHEY and CDR2 SVGAGI. Trimming shortened V by 4 bases and J by 7 bases, and 13 bases separated the two germline ends. CDR3 loop: CASSSQGSVGYTF. The CDR3 DNA is TGTGCCAGCAGTTCACAGGGATCGGTTGGCTACACCTTC.